This TCR beta chain originates from a study of T cells in Graves' hyperthyroidism and ophthalmopathy. General study results and limits: For ophthalmopathy, model prediction preceded onset by a median roughly 6.2 months. Blood shared most expanded thyroid clonotypes above 0.001.

Diagnosis relied on clinical symptoms, serum thyroxine and TRAb, thyroid ultrasound and orbital computed tomography. The blood was taken when hyperthyroidism was first diagnosed, before any ophthalmopathy symptoms showed up. This clonotype was counted many times. Its antigen is still unknown. Amplified TCR beta CDR3 regions came from RNA transcripts. Using the HTBI primer set, a first-round RT-PCR was run on the TCR CDR3. TCRdb recomputed calls from the multiplex PCR reads with MiXCR, one row per CDR3 protein. This sample has around 300,000 distinct CDR3 sequences; 13% occur once, and the top ten carry 7.8%. Per germline, CDR1 MNHEY and CDR2 SMNVEV (reference sequence). The ends were cut back, 0 bases at V and 6 bases at J, with 18 bases in the middle. CDR3 length: 17 residues.

The sequence derives from a woman aged 25 to 39 with Graves' hyperthyroidism that later progressed to Graves' ophthalmopathy. The rearrangement links TRBV27 to TRBJ1-5; weak D call: TRBD1 (5 bases). Material: blood. The CDR3 reads CASSLSFTGTGSQPQHF. CDR3 DNA sequence: TGTGCCAGCAGTTTATCGTTTACAGGAACGGGTAGTCAGCCCCAGCATTTT.